This T cell receptor beta chain was profiled in a study of T cells expressing NK-cell markers. Background on the study: HCMV seropositivity characterized most of the eight sequenced donors, and seronegativity one.

About this clonotype: Its antigen is as yet unknown.

Germline assignment: CDR1 LNHNV and CDR2 YYDKDF (reference sequence). This CDR3 comprises 13 residues. General study findings and limits: The CD3+CD56-NKG2C+ fraction of four donors was likewise dominated by these clonotypes.

Beta-chain TCR cDNA was generated via 5'RACE template switching with UMIs. TCRdb reanalyzed the 5' RACE reads and collapses them to one entry per CDR3 protein, without DNA. This listing includes a few hundred distinct CDR3 sequences. The source material was blood T cells: a sorted CD56 or NKG2C T cell subset, CD4+ or CD8+ T cells, or bulk PBMC T cells (not recorded which). The receptor's source is a man aged 18-75 years in good health. The chain couples TRBV15 to TRBJ2-7. The CDR3 here is CATSRGGSHEQYF.